Described below is a single TCR beta chain sequence and its context. The V end lost 2 bases, the J end lost 6 bases, and 22 bases lay between the germline ends. This CDR3 is built from 17 residues. Germline V gives CDR1 KGHSH, CDR2 LQKENI. The entry originates in a study of blood T cell repertoires in COVID-19. On the study more broadly: Acute and convalescent COVID-19 specimens originated in the United States, Italy and Spain. PBMCs, B-cell-depleted T cells, or T cells were the source of the cDNA or gDNA that made up the material.

As originally analysed: Amplified reference gene primers provided the basis for estimating nucleated cell counts. Generated by immunoSEQ multiplex PCR, the TCRdb table keeps only in-frame clones and is missing some. That table gives V, J and clone size, and the DNA gave D and trimming. Counted here are approximately 170,000 clones, 80% to 85% occurring once; the ten biggest clones make up approximately 2.4%. This sequence was found in a human donor with acute or convalescent COVID-19. The donor label of this sample is uncertain. This chain uses TRBV18 with TRBJ1-1; maybe TRBD1 (5 bases). Sequenced material: peripheral blood. The DNA of the CDR3 is TGTGCCAGCTCACCAAATAGATGGACACCCCTTATGGCTGAAGCTTTCTTT. It is translated as CASSPNRWTPLMAEAFF.